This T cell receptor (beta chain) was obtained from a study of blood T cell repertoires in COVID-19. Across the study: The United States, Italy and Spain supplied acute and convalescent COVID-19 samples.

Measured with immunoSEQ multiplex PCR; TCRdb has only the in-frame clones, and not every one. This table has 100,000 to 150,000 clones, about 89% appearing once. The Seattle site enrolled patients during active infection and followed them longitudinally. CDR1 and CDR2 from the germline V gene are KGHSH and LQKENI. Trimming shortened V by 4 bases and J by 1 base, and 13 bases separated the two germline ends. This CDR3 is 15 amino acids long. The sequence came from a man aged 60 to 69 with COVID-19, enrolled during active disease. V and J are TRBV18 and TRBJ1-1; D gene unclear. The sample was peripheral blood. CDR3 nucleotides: TGTGCCAGCTCACTCTCCACACCAACGAACACTGAAGCTTTCTTT. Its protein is CASSLSTPTNTEAFF. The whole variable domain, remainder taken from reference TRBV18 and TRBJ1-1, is NAGVMQNPRHLVRRRGQEARLRCSPMKGHSHVYWYRQLPEEGLKFMVYLQKENIIDESGMPKERFSAEFPKEGPSILRIQQVVRGDSAAYFCASSLSTPTNTEAFFGQGTRLTVV.